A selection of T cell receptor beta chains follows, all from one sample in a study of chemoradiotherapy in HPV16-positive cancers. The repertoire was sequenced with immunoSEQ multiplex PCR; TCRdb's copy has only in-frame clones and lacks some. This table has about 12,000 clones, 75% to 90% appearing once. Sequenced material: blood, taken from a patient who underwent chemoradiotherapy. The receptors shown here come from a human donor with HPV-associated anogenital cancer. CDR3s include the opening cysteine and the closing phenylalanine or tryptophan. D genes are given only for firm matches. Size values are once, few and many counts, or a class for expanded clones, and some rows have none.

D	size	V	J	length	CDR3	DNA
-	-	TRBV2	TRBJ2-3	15	CASSSQGIESDTQYF	TGTGCCAGCAGTTCCCAGGGAATTGAGTCAGATACGCAGTATTTT
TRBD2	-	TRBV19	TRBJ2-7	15	CASSPSGGSYYEQYF	TGTGCCAGTAGTCCCTCGGGAGGGTCCTACTACGAGCAGTACTTC
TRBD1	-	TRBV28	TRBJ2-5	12	CAIDRGRETQYF	TGTGCCATCGACAGGGGGCGAGAGACCCAGTACTTC
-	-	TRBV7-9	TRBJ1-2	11	CASSLKYGYTF	TGTGCCAGCAGCTTAAAGTACGGCTACACCTTC
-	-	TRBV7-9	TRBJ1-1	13	CASSLVRQTEAFF	TGTGCCAGCAGCCTCGTCCGGCAAACTGAAGCTTTCTTT
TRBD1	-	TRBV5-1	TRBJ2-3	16	CASSLPQGVSTDTQYF	TGCGCCAGCAGCTTGCCGCAGGGGGTGAGCACAGATACGCAGTATTTT
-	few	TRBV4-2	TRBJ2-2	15	CASSPLTGGTGELFF	TGTGCCAGCAGCCCATTAACAGGTGGCACCGGGGAGCTGTTTTTT
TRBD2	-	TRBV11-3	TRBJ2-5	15	CASSLISGPQETQYF	TGTGCCAGCAGCTTAATTAGCGGGCCCCAAGAGACCCAGTACTTC
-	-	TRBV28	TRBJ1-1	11	CASRGAYRDFF	TGTGCCAGCAGGGGAGCTTACAGGGACTTCTTT
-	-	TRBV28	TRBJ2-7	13	CASSLVNRVEQYF	TGTGCCAGCAGTTTGGTGAACAGGGTGGAGCAGTACTTC
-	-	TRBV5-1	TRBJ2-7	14	CASSFGDGTYEQYF	TGCGCCAGCAGCTTCGGGGACGGAACCTACGAGCAGTACTTC
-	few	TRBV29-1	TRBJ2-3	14	CSATGHRNTDTQYF	TGCAGCGCCACGGGACACCGGAACACAGATACGCAGTATTTT
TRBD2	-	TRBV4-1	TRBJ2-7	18	CASSRGSGTSGSSYEQYF	TGCGCCAGCAGTCGCGGCTCCGGGACTAGCGGGAGCTCCTACGAGCAGTACTTC
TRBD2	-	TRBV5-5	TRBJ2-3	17	CASSLAGGGVWADTQYF	TGTGCCAGCAGCTTGGCTGGCGGGGGGGTTTGGGCAGATACGCAGTATTTT
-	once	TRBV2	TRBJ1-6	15	CASSESIVTSSPLHF	TGTGCCAGCAGTGAGAGTATCGTTACCAGTTCACCCCTCCACTTT
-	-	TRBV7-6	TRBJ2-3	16	CASSPGEISTTDTQYF	TGTGCCAGCAGTCCTGGCGAGATTTCCACCACAGATACGCAGTATTTT
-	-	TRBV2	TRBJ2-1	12	CASSEFRQEQFF	TGTGCCAGCAGTGAATTTCGGCAGGAGCAGTTCTTC
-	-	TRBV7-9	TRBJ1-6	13	CASSYQEYSPLHF	TGTGCCAGCAGCTACCAGGAATATTCACCCCTCCACTTT
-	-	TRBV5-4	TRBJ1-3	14	CASSPANQGNTIYF	TGTGCCAGCAGCCCGGCGAACCAGGGGAACACCATATATTTT
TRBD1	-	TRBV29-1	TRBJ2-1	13	CSGSGQGPRRQFF	TGCAGCGGATCGGGACAGGGGCCTAGGAGGCAGTTCTTC
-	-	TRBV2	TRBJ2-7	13	CASRGTASSEQYF	TGTGCCAGCAGGGGGACCGCCTCCAGCGAGCAGTACTTC
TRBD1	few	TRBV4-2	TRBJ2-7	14	CASSFGQESYEQYF	TGTGCCAGCAGCTTCGGACAGGAATCCTACGAGCAGTACTTC
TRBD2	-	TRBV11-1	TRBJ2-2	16	CASSLVSGTNTGELFF	TGTGCCAGCAGCTTGGTTAGCGGGACAAACACCGGGGAGCTGTTTTTT
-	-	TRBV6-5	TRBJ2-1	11	CASSSHNEQFF	TGTGCCAGCAGTTCTCACAATGAGCAGTTCTTC
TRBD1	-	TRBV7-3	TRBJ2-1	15	CASSLGTGPYNEQFF	TGTGCCAGCAGCTTAGGGACAGGTCCGTACAATGAGCAGTTCTTC
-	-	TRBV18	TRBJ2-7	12	CASSPGGREQYF	TGTGCCAGCTCACCGGGGGGGCGCGAGCAGTACTTC
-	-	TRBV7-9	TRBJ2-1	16	CASSLRVSGAGNEQFF	TGTGCCAGCAGCTTAAGGGTATCAGGGGCGGGGAATGAGCAGTTCTTC
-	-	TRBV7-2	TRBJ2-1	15	CASSLSGGPPNEQFF	TGTGCCAGCAGCTTATCGGGGGGCCCCCCGAATGAGCAGTTCTTC
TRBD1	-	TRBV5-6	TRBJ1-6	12	CASSETGQKLHF	TGTGCCAGCAGCGAGACAGGGCAAAAACTCCACTTT
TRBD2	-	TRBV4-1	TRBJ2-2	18	CASSQAPGLAGDTGELFF	TGCGCCAGCAGCCAAGCTCCCGGACTAGCGGGAGATACCGGGGAGCTGTTTTTT
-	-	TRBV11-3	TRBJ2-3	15	CASSPGEGRADTQYF	TGTGCCAGCAGTCCAGGGGAAGGGAGGGCAGATACGCAGTATTTT
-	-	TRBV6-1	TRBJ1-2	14	CASSVGQGNYGYTF	TGTGCCAGCAGCGTGGGGCAGGGGAACTATGGCTACACCTTC
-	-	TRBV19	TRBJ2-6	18	CASRSQGVPLSGANVLTF	TGTGCCAGTAGGTCTCAGGGTGTACCCCTATCTGGGGCCAACGTCCTGACTTTC
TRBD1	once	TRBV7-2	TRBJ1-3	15	CASSSGTGRGNTIYF	TGTGCCAGCAGCTCAGGGACAGGGCGCGGAAACACCATATATTTT
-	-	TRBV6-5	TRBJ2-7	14	CASSYFPGAYEQYF	TGTGCCAGCAGTTACTTTCCGGGGGCCTACGAGCAGTACTTC
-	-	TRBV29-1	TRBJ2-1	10	CSAKDLSEFF	TGCAGCGCTAAAGACTTGAGTGAGTTCTTC
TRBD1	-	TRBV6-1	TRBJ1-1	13	CASNRQGSTEAFF	TGTGCCAGCAACCGACAGGGGAGCACTGAAGCTTTCTTT
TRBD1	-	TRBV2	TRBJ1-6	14	CASNMGTANSPLHF	TGTGCCAGCAATATGGGGACAGCCAATTCACCCCTCCACTTT
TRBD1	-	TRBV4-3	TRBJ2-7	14	CASSRGTAGYEQYF	TGCGCCAGCAGCCGGGGGACAGCCGGATACGAGCAGTACTTC
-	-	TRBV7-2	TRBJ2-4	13	CASSLGNLNIQYF	TGTGCCAGCAGCTTAGGCAATCTAAACATTCAGTACTTC
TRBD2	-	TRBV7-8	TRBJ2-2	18	CASRPQGGLAGEAGELFF	TGTGCCAGCAGACCCCAAGGGGGACTAGCGGGAGAGGCCGGGGAGCTGTTTTTT
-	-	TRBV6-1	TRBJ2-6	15	CASSEGGAGANVLTF	TGTGCCAGCAGTGAAGGGGGGGCTGGGGCCAACGTCCTGACTTTC
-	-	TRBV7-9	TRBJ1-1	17	CASSLEKVGEWNTEAFF	TGTGCCAGCAGCCTAGAGAAAGTCGGGGAGTGGAACACTGAAGCTTTCTTT
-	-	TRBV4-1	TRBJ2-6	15	CASSLAFGGANVLTF	TGCGCCAGCTCTCTCGCTTTCGGTGGGGCCAACGTCCTGACTTTC
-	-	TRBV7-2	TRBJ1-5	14	CASSLVGPAQPQHF	TGTGCCAGCAGCTTAGTTGGACCGGCGCAGCCCCAGCATTTT
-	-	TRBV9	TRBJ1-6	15	CASSVDGQRVSPLHF	TGTGCCAGCAGCGTAGACGGACAGAGGGTTTCACCCCTCCACTTT
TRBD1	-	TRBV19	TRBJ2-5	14	CASSPPGTGVTQYF	TGTGCCAGTAGTCCCCCCGGGACAGGGGTGACCCAGTACTTC
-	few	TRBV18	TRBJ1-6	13	CASSPDRNSPLHF	TGTGCCAGCTCACCTGACAGGAATTCACCCCTCCACTTT
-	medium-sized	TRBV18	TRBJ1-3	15	CASSPGSVSQNTIYF	TGTGCCAGCTCACCAGGCAGTGTATCACAAAACACCATATATTTT
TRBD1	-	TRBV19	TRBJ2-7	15	CASTSTGGGSYEQYF	TGTGCCAGTACCTCCACAGGGGGAGGCTCCTACGAGCAGTACTTC
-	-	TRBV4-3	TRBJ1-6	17	CASSQDVAGRYNSPLHF	TGCGCCAGCAGCCAAGATGTGGCAGGGCGCTATAATTCACCCCTCCACTTT
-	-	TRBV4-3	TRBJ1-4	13	CASSPGWRGPLFF	TGCGCCAGCAGCCCTGGGTGGCGAGGGCCTCTGTTTTTT
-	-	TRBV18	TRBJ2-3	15	CASSPRVDSTDTQYF	TGTGCCAGCTCACCACGGGTTGACTCCACAGATACGCAGTATTTT
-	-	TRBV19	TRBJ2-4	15	CASTSGRIAKNIQYF	TGTGCCAGTACCTCAGGAAGGATAGCCAAAAACATTCAGTACTTC